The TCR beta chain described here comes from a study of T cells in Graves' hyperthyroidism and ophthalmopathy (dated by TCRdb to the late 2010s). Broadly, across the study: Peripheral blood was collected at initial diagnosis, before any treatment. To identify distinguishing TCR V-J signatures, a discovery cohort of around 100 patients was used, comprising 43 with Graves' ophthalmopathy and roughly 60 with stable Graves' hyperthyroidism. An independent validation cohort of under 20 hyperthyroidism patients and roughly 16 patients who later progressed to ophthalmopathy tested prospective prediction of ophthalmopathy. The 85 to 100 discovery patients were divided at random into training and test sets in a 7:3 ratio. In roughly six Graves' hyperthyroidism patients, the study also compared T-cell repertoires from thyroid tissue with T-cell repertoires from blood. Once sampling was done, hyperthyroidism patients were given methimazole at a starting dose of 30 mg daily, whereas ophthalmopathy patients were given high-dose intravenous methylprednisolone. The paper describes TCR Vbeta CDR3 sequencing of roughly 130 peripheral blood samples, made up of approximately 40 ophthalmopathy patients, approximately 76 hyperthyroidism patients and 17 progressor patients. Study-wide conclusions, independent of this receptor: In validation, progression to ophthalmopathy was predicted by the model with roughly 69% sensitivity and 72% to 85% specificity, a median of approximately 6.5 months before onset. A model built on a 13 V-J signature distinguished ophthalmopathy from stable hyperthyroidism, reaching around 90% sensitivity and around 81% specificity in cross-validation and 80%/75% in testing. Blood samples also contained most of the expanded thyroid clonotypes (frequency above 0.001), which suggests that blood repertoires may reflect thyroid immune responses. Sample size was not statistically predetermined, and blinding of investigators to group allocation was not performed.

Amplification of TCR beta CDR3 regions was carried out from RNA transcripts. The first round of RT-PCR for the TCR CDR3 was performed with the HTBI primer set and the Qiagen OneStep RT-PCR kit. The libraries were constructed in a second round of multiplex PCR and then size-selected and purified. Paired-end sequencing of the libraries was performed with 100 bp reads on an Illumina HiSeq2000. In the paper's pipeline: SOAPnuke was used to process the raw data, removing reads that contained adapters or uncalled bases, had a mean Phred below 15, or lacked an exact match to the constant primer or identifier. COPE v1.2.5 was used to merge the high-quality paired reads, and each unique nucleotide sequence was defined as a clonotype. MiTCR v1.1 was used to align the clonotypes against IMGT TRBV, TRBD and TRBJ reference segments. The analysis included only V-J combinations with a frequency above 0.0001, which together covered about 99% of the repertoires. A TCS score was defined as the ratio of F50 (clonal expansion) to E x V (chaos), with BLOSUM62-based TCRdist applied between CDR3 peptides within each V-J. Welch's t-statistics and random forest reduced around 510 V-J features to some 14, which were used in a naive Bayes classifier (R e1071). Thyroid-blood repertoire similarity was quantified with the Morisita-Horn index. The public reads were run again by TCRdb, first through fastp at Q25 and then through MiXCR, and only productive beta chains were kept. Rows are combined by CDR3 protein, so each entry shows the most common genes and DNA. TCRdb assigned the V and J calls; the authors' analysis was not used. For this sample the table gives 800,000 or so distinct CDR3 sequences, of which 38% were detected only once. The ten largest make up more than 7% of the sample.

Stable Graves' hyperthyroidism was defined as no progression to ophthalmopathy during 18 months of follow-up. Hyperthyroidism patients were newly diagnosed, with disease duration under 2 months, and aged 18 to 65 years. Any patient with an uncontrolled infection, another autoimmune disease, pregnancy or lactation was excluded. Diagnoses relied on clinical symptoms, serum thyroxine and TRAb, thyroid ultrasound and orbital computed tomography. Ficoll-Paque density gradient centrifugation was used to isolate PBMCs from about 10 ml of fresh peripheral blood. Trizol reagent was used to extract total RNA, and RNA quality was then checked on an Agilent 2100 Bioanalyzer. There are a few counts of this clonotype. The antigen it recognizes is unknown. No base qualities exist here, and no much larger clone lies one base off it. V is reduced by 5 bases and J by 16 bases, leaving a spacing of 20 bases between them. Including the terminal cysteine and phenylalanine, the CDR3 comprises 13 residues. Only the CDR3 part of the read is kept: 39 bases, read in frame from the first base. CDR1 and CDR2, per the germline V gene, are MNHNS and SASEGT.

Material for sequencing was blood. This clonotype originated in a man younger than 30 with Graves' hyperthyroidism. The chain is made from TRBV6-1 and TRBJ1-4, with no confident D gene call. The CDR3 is CASSYSLSGWPFF. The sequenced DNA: TGTGCCAGCAGTTACTCTCTTTCGGGATGGCCGTTTTTT.